This TCR beta chain derives from a study of blood T cell repertoires in COVID-19. Germline V CDR1 and CDR2: SGHVS, FQNEAQ. Trimming removed 7 bases at V and 5 bases at J, with 12 bases between. The CDR3 spans 13 residues. Source study methods: Amplification of reference gene primers was used by the study to estimate nucleated cell counts. Method: immunoSEQ multiplex PCR; TCRdb's copy keeps in-frame clones and lacks some. V, J and clone size reflect that table, while D and trimming were determined from the DNA. The sample contains hundreds of thousands of clones, roughly nine tenths of which appear only once. Enrollees, about 18 to 95 years old, lived in 25 or so US areas. Clinical history as reported by participants underpinned cohort assignment.

The gene calls are TRBV7-8 and TRBJ2-1; no firm D call. The sample taken for sequencing was PBMCs or T cells enriched from blood (not recorded which). The clonotype was recovered from a woman aged 25-40 years who had recovered from COVID-19. In nucleotides, the CDR3 is TGTGCCAGCACCCGAGACACAAACAATGAGCAGTTCTTC. This gives the protein CASTRDTNNEQFF.